Presented here are 13 T cell receptor beta chains from one specimen sequenced in a study of PD-L1 blockade in urothelial cancer. As to time point: peripheral blood 6 weeks after treatment start. Assay used: immunoSEQ multiplex PCR; TCRdb lists only in-frame clones, some missing. The sample records tens of thousands of clones, around 86% being singletons. Material: PBMCs, obtained around atezolizumab (anti-PD-L1) treatment. The receptors were gathered from a man in his sixties with urothelial cancer.

J is TRBJ2-5 and V is TRBV7-3, with 7 positions matching TRBD2. V dropped 1 base and J dropped 5; count of bases not matched to a gene: 4. The V gene's germline CDR1 is SGHTA and CDR2 FQGTGA. The CDR3 runs 14 residues. The CDR3 sequence: CASSLRGGWETQYF. As DNA, the CDR3 is TGTGCCAGCAGCTTAAGGGGGGGATGGGAGACCCAGTACTTC.

J is TRBJ2-7 and V is TRBV6-6; unclear D gene. From germline, CDR1 is MNHNY and CDR2 SVGAGI (reference sequence). V lost 8 bases and J 2 bases, leaving 10 bases between the germline ends. This CDR3 comprises 12 residues. For the CDR3, the DNA is TGTGCCAGCTATTCCCAGACCTACGAGCAGTACTTC. As protein: CASYSQTYEQYF.

The chain joins TRBV7-6 to TRBJ1-5, with D perhaps TRBD1 (5 bases). The V and J ends lost 5 bases and 2 bases respectively, with 10 bases between them. Germline CDR1 is SGHVS and CDR2 is FNYEAQ. The CDR3 is 14 residues long. The CDR3 DNA is TGTGCCAGCAGCCGATGGGGGGGCAATCAGCCCCAGCATTTT. This gives the protein CASSRWGGNQPQHF.

This clone came up a few times. The chain recombines TRBV6-5 with TRBJ2-3; maybe TRBD2 (6 bases). Germline CDR1 reads MNHEY; CDR2 reads SVGAGI. The CDR3 sequence is 15 residues long. Trimming left V 6 bases short and J 0 bases short, with 13 bases between. The CDR3 nucleotides are TGTGCCAGCAGCCCCAGCGGGTTGAGCACAGATACGCAGTATTTT. Encoded protein: CASSPSGLSTDTQYF.

The rearrangement links TRBV6-1 to TRBJ1-4; 7 bases are shared with TRBD1. CDR1 is MNHNS and CDR2 is SASEGT in the germline V gene. J was trimmed by 7 bases and V by 6 bases; bases with no gene match: 8. The CDR3 has 14 residues. The CDR3 reads CASRRQGEVEKLFF. The DNA for the CDR3 is TGTGCCAGCAGAAGACAGGGTGAAGTTGAAAAACTGTTTTTT.

This chain links TRBV11-2 with TRBJ2-7; perhaps TRBD2 as D (6 bases). V was clipped by 1 base and J by 4 bases, with 11 bases between them. The CDR3 is made up of 14 amino acids. The germline CDR1 and CDR2 sequences are SGHAT and FQNNGV. DNA of the CDR3: TGTGCCAGCAGCTTAGCCTGGGGGAGGTACGAGCAGTACTTC. Translating gives CASSLAWGRYEQYF. The full variable domain, with the rest looked up from reference TRBV11-2 and TRBJ2-7, is EAGVAQSPRYKIIEKRQSVAFWCNPISGHATLYWYQQILGQGPKLLIQFQNNGVVDDSQLPKDRFSAERLKGVDSTLKIQPAKLEDSAVYLCASSLAWGRYEQYFGPGTRLTVT.

This chain links TRBV6-1 with TRBJ2-7; D may be TRBD1 (6 bases). The V gene lost 2 bases and the J gene lost 0 bases, with 11 bases spanning the gap. The CDR3 sequence is 15 residues long. Germline CDR1 is MNHNS and CDR2 is SASEGT. CDR3 protein: CASSERTDSSYEQYF. CDR3 DNA: TGTGCCAGCAGTGAAAGGACAGATAGCTCCTACGAGCAGTACTTC.

The rearrangement links TRBV6-5 to TRBJ2-7; maybe TRBD1 (6 bases). With 6 bases removed from V and 7 bases from J, the gap between germline ends came to 16 bases. CDR3 size: 13 residues. Germline lookup yields CDR1 MNHEY and CDR2 SVGAGI. Written as DNA, the CDR3 is TGTGCCAGCAGCGGACAGTTTTTGGGAGAGCAGTACTTC. This codes for CASSGQFLGEQYF.

The chain couples TRBV10-2 to TRBJ2-2, with a possible D match to TRBD1 (6 bases). The CDR3 loop spans 14 amino acids. V was trimmed by 10 bases and J by 4 bases, leaving 16 bases between them. Per germline, CDR1 WSHSY and CDR2 SAAADI. The CDR3 loop is CATSGVRGTGELFF. The CDR3 nucleotides read TGCGCCACTTCAGGGGTTCGGGGCACCGGGGAGCTGTTTTTT.

The table lists this clone with a count of one. The rearrangement links TRBV5-1 to TRBJ2-1; possibly TRBD1 for D (6 bases). This CDR3 comprises 14 residues. Germline V gives CDR1 SGHRS, CDR2 YFSETQ. The V and J ends lost 5 bases and 0 bases respectively, with 9 bases between them. For the CDR3, the DNA is TGCGCCAGCAGACAGGGAAGCTCCTACAATGAGCAGTTCTTC. The encoded protein is CASRQGSSYNEQFF.

The chain combines TRBV7-2 with TRBJ1-5; D is perhaps TRBD1 (5 bases). Germline assignment: CDR1 SGHTA and CDR2 FQGNSA. This CDR3 contains 13 residues. Trimming removed 2 bases at V and 7 bases at J, with 9 bases between. The CDR3 DNA reads as TGTGCCAGCAGCTTATACCAGGGACAGCCCCAGCATTTT. As protein: CASSLYQGQPQHF. Using reference TRBV7-2 and TRBJ1-5 for the parts outside the CDR3, the full variable domain is GAGVSQSPSNKVTEKGKDVELRCDPISGHTALYWYRQSLGQGLEFLIYFQGNSAPDKSGLPSDRFSAERTGGSVSTLTIQRTQQEDSAVYLCASSLYQGQPQHFGDGTRLSIL.

The chain combines TRBV7-2 with TRBJ1-3, with 7 bases lining up with TRBD1. This CDR3 region has 15 residues. The V gene's germline CDR1 is SGHTA and CDR2 FQGNSA. V lost 1 base to trimming and J lost 4 bases; unmatched junction nucleotides: 4. Here the CDR3 DNA reads TGTGCCAGCAGCTTAGTCGGGACAGAAGGAAACACCATATATTTT. This translates into CASSLVGTEGNTIYF.

This sequence joins TRBV11-2 and TRBJ2-1, with D tentatively TRBD1 (6 bases). Trimming took off 5 bases at V and 0 bases at J, with 11 bases between the two ends. CDR3 length: 15 residues. The germline CDR1 and CDR2 sequences are SGHAT and FQNNGV. Here the CDR3 reads CASSGTGSSYNEQFF. CDR3 in DNA: TGTGCCAGCAGCGGCACAGGGAGCTCCTACAATGAGCAGTTCTTC.